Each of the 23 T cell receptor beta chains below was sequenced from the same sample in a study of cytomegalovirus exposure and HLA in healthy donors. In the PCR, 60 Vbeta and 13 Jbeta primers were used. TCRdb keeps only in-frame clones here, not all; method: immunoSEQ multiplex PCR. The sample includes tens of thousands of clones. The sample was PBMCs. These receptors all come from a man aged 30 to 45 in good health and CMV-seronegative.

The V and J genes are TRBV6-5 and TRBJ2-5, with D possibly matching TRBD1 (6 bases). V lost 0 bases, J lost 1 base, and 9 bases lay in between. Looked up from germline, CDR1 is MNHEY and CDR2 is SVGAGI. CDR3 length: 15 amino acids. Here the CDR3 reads CASSYSLGAQETQYF. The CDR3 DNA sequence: TGTGCCAGCAGTTACTCGTTGGGGGCCCAAGAGACCCAGTACTTC.

As DNA, the CDR3 is TGTGCCAGCAGCGTAGCGACAGGGGGTCGATATGGCTACACCTTC. This translates into CASSVATGGRYGYTF. The gene calls are TRBV9 and TRBJ1-2; 9 bases agree with TRBD1. The germline CDR1 and CDR2 sequences are SGDLS and YYNGEE. This CDR3 has 15 amino acids. V trimming: 0 bases; J trimming: 5 bases; junction bases outside the gene matches: 5.

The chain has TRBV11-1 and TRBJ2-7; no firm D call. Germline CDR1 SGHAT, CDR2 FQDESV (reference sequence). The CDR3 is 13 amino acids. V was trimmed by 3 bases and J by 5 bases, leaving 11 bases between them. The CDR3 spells CASSFGFSDEQYF. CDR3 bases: TGTGCCAGCAGCTTCGGGTTTTCGGACGAGCAGTACTTC.

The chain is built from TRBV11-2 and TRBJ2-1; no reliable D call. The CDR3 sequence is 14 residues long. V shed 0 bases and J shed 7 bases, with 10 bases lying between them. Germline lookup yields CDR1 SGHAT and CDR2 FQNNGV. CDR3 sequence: CASSLEARENEQFF. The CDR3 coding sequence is TGTGCCAGCAGCTTAGAGGCTAGAGAGAATGAGCAGTTCTTC.

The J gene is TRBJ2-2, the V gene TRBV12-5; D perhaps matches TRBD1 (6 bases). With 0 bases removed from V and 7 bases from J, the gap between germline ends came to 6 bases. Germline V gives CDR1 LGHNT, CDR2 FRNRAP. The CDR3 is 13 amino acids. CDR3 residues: CASGLVQGGELFF. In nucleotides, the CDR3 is TGTGCTAGTGGTTTGGTACAGGGCGGGGAGCTGTTTTTT.

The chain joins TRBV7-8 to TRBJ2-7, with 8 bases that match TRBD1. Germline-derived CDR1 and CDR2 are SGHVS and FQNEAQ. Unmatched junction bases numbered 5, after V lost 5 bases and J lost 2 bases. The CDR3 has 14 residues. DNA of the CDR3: TGTGCCAGCAGCGTAGGACAGGGAACCTACGAGCAGTACTTC. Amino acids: CASSVGQGTYEQYF.

The CDR3 DNA reads TGTGCCAGTAGTATAGTTCGCGGAGGGGGCACGGCCCAGCATTTT. Translation gives CASSIVRGGGTAQHF. The chain combines TRBV19 with TRBJ1-5, with 7 bases aligning to TRBD1. The CDR3 totals 15 residues. J lost 11 bases, V lost 1 base, and 11 bases had no gene match. Germline CDR1 is LNHDA and CDR2 is SQIVND (reference sequence).

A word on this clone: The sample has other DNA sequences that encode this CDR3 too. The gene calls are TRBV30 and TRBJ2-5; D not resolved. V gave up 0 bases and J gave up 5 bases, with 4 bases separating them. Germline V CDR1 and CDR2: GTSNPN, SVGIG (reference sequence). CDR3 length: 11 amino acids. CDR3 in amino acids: CAWSVRETQYF. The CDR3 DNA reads TGTGCCTGGAGTGTGCGTGAGACCCAGTACTTC.

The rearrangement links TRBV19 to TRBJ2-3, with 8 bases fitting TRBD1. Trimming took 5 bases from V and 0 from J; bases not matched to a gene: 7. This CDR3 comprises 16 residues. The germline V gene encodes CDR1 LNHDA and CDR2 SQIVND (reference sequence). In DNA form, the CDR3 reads TGTGCCAGTAGTCCATATCGGACAGGGAGCACAGATACGCAGTATTTT. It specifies CASSPYRTGSTDTQYF.

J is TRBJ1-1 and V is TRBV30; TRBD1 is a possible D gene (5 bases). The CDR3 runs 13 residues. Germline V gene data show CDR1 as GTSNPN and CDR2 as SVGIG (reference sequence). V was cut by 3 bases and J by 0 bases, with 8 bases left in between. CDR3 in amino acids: CAWSLGLNTEAFF. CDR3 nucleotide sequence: TGTGCCTGGAGCCTGGGGCTGAACACTGAAGCTTTCTTT.

CDR3 coding DNA: TGTGCCAGCAGCCCTAGCGGGAGTAGGAGCTACAATGAGCAGTTCTTC. Residues: CASSPSGSRSYNEQFF. The rearrangement links TRBV14 to TRBJ2-1, with 10 bases fitting TRBD2. Germline V lookup: CDR1 SGHDN, CDR2 FVKESK. V was clipped by 4 bases and J by 3 bases; unmatched bases: 6. The CDR3 contains 16 residues.

The CDR3 reads CASSSQGDTQYF. CDR3 coding DNA: TGTGCCAGCAGCTCCCAGGGAGATACGCAGTATTTT. This chain connects TRBV7-2 to TRBJ2-3, with a weak D call TRBD1 (5 bases). This CDR3 contains 12 residues. Per the germline V gene, CDR1 is SGHTA and CDR2 is FQGNSA. Trimming pared 4 bases from V and 5 bases from J, leaving 7 bases between.

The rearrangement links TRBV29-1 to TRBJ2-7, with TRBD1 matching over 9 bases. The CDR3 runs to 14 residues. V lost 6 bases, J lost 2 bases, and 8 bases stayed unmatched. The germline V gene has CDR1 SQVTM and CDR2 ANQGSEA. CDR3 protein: CSVGTGGSAYEQYF. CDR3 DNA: TGCAGCGTCGGAACAGGGGGCTCGGCCTACGAGCAGTACTTC.

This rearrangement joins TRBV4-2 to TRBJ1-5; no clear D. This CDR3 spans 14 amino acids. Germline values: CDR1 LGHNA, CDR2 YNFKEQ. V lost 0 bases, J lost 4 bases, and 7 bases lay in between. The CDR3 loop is CASSQELINQPQHF. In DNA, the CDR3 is TGTGCCAGCAGCCAAGAGTTAATAAATCAGCCCCAGCATTTT.

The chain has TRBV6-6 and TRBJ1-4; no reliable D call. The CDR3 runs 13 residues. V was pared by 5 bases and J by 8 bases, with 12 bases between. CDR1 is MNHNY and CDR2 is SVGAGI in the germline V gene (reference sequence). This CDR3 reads CASSQRSGEKLFF. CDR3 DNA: TGTGCCAGCAGTCAGAGATCGGGAGAAAAACTGTTTTTT.

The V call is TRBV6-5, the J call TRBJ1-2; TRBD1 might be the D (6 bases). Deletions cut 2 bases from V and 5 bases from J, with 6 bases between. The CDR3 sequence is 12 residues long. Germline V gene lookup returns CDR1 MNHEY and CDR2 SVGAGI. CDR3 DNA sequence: TGTGCCAGCAGTTACAGGGGGTATGGCTACACCTTC. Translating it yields CASSYRGYGYTF.

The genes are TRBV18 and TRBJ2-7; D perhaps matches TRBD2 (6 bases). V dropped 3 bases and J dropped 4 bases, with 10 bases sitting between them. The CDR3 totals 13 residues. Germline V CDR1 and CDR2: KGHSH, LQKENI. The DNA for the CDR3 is TGTGCCAGCTCACCCAAGGAGGGATACGAGCAGTACTTC. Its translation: CASSPKEGYEQYF. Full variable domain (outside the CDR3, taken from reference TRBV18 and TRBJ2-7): NAGVMQNPRHLVRRRGQEARLRCSPMKGHSHVYWYRQLPEEGLKFMVYLQKENIIDESGMPKERFSAEFPKEGPSILRIQQVVRGDSAAYFCASSPKEGYEQYFGPGTRLTVT.

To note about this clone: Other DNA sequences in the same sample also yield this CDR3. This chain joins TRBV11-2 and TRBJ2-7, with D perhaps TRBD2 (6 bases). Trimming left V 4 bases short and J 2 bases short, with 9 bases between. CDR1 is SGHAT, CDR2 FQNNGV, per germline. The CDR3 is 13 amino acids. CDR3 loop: CASSSGLPYEQYF. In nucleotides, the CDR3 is TGTGCCAGCAGCTCCGGACTACCCTACGAGCAGTACTTC.

In DNA, the CDR3 is TGTGCCAGCAGCCCGGGGGACGCCACCTACGAGCAGTACTTC. Encoded protein: CASSPGDATYEQYF. This sequence joins TRBV5-4 and TRBJ2-7, with D possibly TRBD2 on 6 matching bases. The V end was cut by 4 bases, the J end by 2 bases, with 13 bases between. The CDR3 consists of 14 residues. CDR1 is SGHNT, CDR2 YYREEE, per germline (reference sequence).

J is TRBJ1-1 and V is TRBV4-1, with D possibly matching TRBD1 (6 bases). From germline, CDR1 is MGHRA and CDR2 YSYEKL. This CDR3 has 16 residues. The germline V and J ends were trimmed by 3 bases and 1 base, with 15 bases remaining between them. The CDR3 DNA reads TGCGCCAGCAGCCATACGACGGGACACCAGAACACTGAAGCTTTCTTT. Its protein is CASSHTTGHQNTEAFF.

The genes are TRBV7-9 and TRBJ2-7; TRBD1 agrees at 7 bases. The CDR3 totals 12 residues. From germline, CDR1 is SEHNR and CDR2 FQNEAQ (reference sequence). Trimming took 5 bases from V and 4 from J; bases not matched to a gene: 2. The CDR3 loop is CASSGQAYEQYF. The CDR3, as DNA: TGTGCCAGCAGCGGACAGGCGTACGAGCAGTACTTC.

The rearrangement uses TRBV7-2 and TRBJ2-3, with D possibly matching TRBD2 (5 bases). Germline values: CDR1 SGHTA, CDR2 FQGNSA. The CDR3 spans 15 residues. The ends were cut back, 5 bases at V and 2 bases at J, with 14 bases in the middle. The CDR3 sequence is CASSPPGSLTDTQYF. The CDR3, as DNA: TGTGCCAGCAGCCCGCCGGGATCTCTCACAGATACGCAGTATTTT. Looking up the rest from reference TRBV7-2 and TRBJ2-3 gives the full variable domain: GAGVSQSPSNKVTEKGKDVELRCDPISGHTALYWYRQSLGQGLEFLIYFQGNSAPDKSGLPSDRFSAERTGGSVSTLTIQRTQQEDSAVYLCASSPPGSLTDTQYFGPGTRLTVL.

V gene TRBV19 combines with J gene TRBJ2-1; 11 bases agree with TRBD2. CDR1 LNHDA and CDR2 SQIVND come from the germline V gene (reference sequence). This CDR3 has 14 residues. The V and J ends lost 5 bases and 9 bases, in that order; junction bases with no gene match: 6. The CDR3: CASSLLAGESEQFF. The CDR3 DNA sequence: TGTGCCAGTAGTTTACTAGCGGGAGAAAGTGAGCAGTTCTTC.